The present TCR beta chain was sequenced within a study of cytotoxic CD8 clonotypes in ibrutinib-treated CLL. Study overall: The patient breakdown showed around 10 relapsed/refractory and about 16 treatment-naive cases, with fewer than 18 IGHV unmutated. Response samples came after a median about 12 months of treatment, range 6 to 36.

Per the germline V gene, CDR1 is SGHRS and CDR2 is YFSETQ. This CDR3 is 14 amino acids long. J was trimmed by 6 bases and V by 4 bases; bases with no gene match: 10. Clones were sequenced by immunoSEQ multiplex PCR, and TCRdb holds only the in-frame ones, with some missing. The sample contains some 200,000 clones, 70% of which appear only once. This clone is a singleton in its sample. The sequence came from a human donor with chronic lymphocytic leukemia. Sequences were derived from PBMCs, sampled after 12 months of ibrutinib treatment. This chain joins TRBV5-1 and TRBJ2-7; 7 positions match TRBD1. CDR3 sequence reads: CASSPSPDRVEQYF. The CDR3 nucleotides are TGCGCCAGCAGCCCCTCTCCTGACAGGGTCGAGCAGTACTTC.